The T cell receptor (beta chain) under discussion was sequenced for a study of persistence of HIV-infected CD4 T cells. The immunoSEQ assay was version 4, run in survey mode. Sequencing was performed with immunoSEQ multiplex PCR; in TCRdb, only in-frame clones are kept and a portion is missing. The table has about 33,000 clones, approximately 85% seen once. Notes on this clone: The antigen remains unidentified.

Cells were stimulated with overlapping HIV-1 Gag 15-mer peptides. CD40L/CD69 double-negative CD45RO-high memory CD4+ T cells were collected. This specimen consisted of cultured CD4+ T cells from PBMCs, obtained from a patient who received antiretroviral therapy. The receptor was derived from an adult with HIV. The donor label of this sample is uncertain.

CDR3 residues: CASSRGGHTQYF. CDR3 in DNA: TGTGCCAGCAGCCGTGGGGGGCACACGCAGTATTTT. The chain employs TRBV11-3 and TRBJ2-3, with D possibly being TRBD1 or TRBD2 (6 bases each). With 5 bases removed from V and 9 bases from J, the gap between germline ends came to 12 bases. This CDR3 comprises 12 residues. In germline, CDR1 is SGHNT, CDR2 YENEEA.